This T cell receptor (beta chain) emerged from a study of graft-versus-host responses after intestinal transplantation. Turning to the study itself: Uniformly, recipients were administered anti-thymocyte globulin induction with subsequent tacrolimus and steroids for two to three years.

TCRdb keeps only in-frame clones here, not all; method: immunoSEQ multiplex PCR. Of roughly 120,000 clones in the sample, roughly 93% are singletons; the top ten hold roughly 0.5%. Per the germline V gene, CDR1 is KGHSH and CDR2 is LQKENI. The V end lost 0 bases, the J end lost 3 bases, and 5 bases lay between the germline ends. CDR3 size: 13 residues. In regard to this clone: No antigen is known for it.

Study-wide results and caveats: Early post-transplant HvG declines tracked with peak circulating GvH clone levels. Where graft-donor T cell macrochimerism was present, patients had high graft-versus-host to host-versus-graft clonal ratios in allografts. In recipient marrow, GvH clones were found, and some appeared first in ileum or blood.

Sequenced material: unstimulated CD8+ T cells sorted from spleen or lymph node cells, taken before intestinal transplant. This TCR came from a human donor who received an intestinal transplant. The gene calls are TRBV18 and TRBJ1-1, with D hard to call. The CDR3 nucleotides are TGTGCCAGCTCACCACCAGGAGACACTGAAGCTTTCTTT. Translating gives CASSPPGDTEAFF.